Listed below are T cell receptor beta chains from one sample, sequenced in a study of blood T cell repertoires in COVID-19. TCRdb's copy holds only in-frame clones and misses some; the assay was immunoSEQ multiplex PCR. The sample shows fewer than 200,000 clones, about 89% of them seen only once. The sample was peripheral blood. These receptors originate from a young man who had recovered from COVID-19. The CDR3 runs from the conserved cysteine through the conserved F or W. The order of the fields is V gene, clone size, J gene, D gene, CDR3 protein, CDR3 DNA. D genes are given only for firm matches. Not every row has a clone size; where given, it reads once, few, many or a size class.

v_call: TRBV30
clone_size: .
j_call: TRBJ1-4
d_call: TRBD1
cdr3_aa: CAWSPTGVATNEKLFF
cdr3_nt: TGTGCCTGGAGTCCCACAGGGGTTGCAACTAATGAAAAACTGTTTTTT

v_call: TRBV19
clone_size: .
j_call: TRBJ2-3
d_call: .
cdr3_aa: CASSIDLASSLGDTQYF
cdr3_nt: TGTGCCAGTAGTATAGATCTAGCTAGCTCCCTCGGGGATACGCAGTATTTT

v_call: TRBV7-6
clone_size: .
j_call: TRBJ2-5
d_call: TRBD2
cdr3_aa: CASSAGRGPETQYF
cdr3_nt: TGTGCCAGCAGCGCTGGGAGGGGCCCAGAGACCCAGTACTTC

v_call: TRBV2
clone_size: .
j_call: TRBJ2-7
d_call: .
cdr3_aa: CASQGYDHEQYF
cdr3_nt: TGTGCCAGCCAGGGCTACGACCACGAGCAGTACTTC

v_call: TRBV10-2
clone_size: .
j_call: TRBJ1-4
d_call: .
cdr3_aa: CASSRVGGEKLFF
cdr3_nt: TGCGCCAGCAGCCGCGTCGGCGGTGAAAAACTGTTTTTT

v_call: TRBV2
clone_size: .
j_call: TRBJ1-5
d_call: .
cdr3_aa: CASSRGNQPQHF
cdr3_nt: TGTGCCAGCAGTCGGGGCAATCAGCCCCAGCATTTT

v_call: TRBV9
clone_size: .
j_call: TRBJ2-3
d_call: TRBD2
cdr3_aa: CASSVGVAGGRTDTQYF
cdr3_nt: TGTGCCAGCAGCGTAGGGGTAGCGGGAGGAAGGACAGATACGCAGTATTTT

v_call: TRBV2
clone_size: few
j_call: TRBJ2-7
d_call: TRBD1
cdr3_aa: CASRTTGVTYEQYF
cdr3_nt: TGTGCCAGCAGAACTACAGGGGTCACCTACGAGCAGTACTTC

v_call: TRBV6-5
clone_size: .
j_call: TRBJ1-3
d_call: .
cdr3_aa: CASSYSRGSGNTIYF
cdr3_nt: TGTGCCAGCAGTTACTCGCGGGGCTCTGGAAACACCATATATTTT

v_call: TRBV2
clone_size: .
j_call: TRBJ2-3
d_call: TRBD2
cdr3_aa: CASRAPGLAGGGTQYF
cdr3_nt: TGTGCCAGCAGGGCCCCGGGACTAGCGGGAGGTGGTACGCAGTATTTT

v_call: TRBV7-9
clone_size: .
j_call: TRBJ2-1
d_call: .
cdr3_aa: CASRTTGTEQFF
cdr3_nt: TGTGCCAGCAGAACTACAGGGACTGAGCAGTTCTTC

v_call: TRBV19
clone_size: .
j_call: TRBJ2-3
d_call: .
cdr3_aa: CATLRGDTQYF
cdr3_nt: TGTGCCACCCTCCGGGGAGATACGCAGTATTTT

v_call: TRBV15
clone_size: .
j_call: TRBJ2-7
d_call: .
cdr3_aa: CATSRDSLAYEQYF
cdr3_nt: TGCGCCACCAGCAGAGATTCCCTCGCCTACGAGCAGTACTTC

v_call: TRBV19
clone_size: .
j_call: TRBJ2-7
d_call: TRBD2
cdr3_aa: CASSIVASGEYEQYF
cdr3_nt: TGTGCCAGTAGTATAGTGGCTAGCGGGGAGTACGAGCAGTACTTC

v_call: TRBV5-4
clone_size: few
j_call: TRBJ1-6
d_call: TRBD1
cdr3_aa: CASSLGDRGGRSPLHF
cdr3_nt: TGTGCCAGCAGCTTGGGGGACAGGGGAGGCCGATCACCCCTCCACTTT

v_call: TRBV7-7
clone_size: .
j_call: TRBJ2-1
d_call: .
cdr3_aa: CASSPLSSYNEQFF
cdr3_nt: TGTGCTAGCAGCCCTCTTAGCTCCTACAATGAGCAGTTCTTC

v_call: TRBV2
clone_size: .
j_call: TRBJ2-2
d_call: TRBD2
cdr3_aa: CASSARDVAGGLVWTGELFF
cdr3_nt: TGTGCCAGCAGTGCTCGGGATGTAGCGGGAGGGCTTGTATGGACCGGGGAGCTGTTTTTT

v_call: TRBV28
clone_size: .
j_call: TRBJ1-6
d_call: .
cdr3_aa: CASSFARRTDNSPLHF
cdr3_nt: TGTGCCAGCAGTTTTGCCCGAAGGACAGATAATTCACCCCTCCACTTT

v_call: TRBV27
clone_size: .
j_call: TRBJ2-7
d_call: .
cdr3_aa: CASSLFPTGTYEQYF
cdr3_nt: TGTGCCAGCAGTTTATTCCCGACAGGCACCTACGAGCAGTACTTC

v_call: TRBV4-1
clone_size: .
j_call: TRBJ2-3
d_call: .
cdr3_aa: CASSQGVRDTQYF
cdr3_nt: TGCGCCAGCAGCCAAGGAGTGAGAGATACGCAGTATTTT

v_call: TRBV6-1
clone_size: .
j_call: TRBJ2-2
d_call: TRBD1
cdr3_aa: CASSGLQGALNGELFF
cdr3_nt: TGTGCCAGCAGTGGGCTACAGGGGGCGCTGAACGGGGAGCTGTTTTTT

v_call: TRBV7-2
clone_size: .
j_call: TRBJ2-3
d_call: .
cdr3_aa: CASNRDATSTDTQYF
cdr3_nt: TGTGCCAGCAACCGGGATGCAACCTCCACAGATACGCAGTATTTT

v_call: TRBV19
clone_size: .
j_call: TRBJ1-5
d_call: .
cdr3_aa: CASSTPPEGMSNQPQHF
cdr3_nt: TGTGCCAGTAGTACGCCCCCTGAGGGTATGAGCAATCAGCCCCAGCATTTT

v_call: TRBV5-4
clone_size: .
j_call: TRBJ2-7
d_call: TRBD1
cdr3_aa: CASSPKMTGVNEQYF
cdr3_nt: TGTGCCAGCAGCCCTAAAATGACAGGGGTCAACGAGCAGTACTTC

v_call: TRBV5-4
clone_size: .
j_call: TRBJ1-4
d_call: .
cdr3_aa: CASSLKEGNEKLFF
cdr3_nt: TGTGCCAGCAGCTTGAAGGAGGGTAATGAAAAACTGTTTTTT

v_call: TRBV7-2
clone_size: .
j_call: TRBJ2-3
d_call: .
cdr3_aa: CASSRVQGSADTQYF
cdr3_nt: TGTGCCAGCAGCCGGGTGCAGGGGAGCGCAGATACGCAGTATTTT

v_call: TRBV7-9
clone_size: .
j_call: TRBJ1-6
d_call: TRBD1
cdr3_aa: CASSGDSTFNSPLHF
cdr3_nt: TGTGCCAGCAGCGGGGACAGCACCTTTAATTCACCCCTCCACTTT

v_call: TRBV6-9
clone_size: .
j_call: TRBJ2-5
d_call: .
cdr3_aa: CANKERLPQYF
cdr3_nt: TGTGCCAACAAGGAGCGGTTGCCCCAGTACTTC

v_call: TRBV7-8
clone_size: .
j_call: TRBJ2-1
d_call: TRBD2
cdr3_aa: CASSLEYRGLAGDYNEQFF
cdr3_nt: TGTGCCAGCAGCTTAGAATATCGGGGACTAGCGGGGGACTACAATGAGCAGTTCTTC

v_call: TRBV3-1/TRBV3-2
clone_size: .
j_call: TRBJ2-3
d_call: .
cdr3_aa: CASSLRGRQYF
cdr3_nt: TGTGCCAGCAGCCTTCGGGGGAGGCAGTATTTT

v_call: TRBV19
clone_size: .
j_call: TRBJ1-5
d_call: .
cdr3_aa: CASSWQGQQPQHF
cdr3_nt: TGTGCCAGTAGTTGGCAGGGCCAGCAGCCCCAGCATTTT

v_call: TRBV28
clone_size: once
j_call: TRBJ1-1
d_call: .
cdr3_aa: CASSINRRGATEAFF
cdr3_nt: TGTGCCAGCAGTATCAATCGCCGGGGGGCCACTGAAGCTTTCTTT

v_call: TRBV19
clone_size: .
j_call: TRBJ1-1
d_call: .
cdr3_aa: CASNIPGRGTTEAFF
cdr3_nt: TGTGCCAGTAATATCCCAGGGAGGGGAACGACTGAAGCTTTCTTT

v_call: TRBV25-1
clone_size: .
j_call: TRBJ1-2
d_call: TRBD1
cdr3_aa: CASSETGGDGYTF
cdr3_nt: TGTGCCAGCAGTGAAACAGGGGGCGATGGCTACACCTTC

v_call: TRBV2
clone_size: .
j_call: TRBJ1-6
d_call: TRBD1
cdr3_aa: CASTGGSNSPLHF
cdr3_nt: TGTGCCAGCACAGGGGGCTCTAATTCACCCCTCCACTTT

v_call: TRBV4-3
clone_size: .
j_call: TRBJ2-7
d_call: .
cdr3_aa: CASSQDLSSAVGAYEQYF
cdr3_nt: TGCGCCAGCAGCCAAGATCTCAGTTCAGCGGTGGGTGCTTACGAGCAGTACTTC

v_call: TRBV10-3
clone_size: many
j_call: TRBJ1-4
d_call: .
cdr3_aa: CAISESGNEKLFF
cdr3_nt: TGTGCCATCAGTGAGTCCGGGAATGAAAAACTGTTTTTT

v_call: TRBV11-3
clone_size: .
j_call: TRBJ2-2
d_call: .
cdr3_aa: CASSHRFGAPGGELFF
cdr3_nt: TGTGCCAGCAGCCATCGATTTGGGGCCCCAGGCGGGGAGCTGTTTTTT

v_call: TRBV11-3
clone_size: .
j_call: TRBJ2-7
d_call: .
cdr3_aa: CASSLGRTYEQYF
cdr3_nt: TGTGCCAGCAGCTTGGGCCGAACCTACGAGCAGTACTTC

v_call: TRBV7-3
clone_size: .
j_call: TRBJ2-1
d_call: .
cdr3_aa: CASSLTTGAAYNEQFF
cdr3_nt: TGTGCCAGCAGCTTAACGACGGGTGCGGCGTACAATGAGCAGTTCTTC

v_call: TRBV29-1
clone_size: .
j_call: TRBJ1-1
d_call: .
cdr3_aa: CSVVQVNTEAFF
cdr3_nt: TGCAGCGTCGTACAAGTGAACACTGAAGCTTTCTTT